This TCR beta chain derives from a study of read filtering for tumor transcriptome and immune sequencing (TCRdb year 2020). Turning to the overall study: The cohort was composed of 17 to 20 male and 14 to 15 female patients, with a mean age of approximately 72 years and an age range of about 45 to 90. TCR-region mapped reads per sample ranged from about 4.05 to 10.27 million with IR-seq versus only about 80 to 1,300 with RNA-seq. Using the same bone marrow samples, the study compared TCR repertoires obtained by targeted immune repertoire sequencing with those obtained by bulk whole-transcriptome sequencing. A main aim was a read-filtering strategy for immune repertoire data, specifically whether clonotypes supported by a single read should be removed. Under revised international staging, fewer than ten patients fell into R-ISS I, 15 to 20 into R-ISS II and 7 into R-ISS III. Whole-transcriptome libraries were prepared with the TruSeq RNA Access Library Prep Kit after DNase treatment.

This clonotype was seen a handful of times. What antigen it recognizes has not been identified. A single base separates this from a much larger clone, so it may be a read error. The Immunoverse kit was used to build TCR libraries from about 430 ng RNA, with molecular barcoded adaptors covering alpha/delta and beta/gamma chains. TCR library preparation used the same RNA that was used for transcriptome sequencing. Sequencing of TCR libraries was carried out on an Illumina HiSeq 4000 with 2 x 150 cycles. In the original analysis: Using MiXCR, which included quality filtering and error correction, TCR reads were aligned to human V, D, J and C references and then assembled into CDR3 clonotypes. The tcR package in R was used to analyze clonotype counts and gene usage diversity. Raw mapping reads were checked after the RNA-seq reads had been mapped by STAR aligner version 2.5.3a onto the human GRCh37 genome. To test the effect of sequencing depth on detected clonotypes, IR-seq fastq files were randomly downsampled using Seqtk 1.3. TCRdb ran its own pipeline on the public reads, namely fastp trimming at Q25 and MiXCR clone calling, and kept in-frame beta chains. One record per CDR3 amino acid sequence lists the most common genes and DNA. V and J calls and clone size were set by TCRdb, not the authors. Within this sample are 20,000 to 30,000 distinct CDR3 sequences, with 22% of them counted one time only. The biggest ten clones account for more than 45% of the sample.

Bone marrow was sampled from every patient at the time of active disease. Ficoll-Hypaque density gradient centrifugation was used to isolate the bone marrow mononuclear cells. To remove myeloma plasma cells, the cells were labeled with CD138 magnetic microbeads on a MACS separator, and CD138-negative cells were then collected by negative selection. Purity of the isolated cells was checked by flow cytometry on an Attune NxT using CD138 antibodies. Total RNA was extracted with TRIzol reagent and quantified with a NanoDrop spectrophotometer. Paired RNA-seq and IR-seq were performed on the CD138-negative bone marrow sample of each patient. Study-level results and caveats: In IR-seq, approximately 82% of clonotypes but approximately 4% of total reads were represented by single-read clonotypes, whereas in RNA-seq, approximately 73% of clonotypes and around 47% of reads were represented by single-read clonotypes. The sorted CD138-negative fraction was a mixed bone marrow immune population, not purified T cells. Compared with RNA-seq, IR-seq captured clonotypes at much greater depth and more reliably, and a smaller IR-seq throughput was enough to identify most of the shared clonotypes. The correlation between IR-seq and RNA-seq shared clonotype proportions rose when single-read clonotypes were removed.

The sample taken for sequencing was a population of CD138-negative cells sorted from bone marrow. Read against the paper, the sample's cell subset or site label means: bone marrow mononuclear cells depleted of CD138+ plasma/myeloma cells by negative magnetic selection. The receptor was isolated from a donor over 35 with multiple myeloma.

The sequenced DNA is TGTGCCAGCAGCGTAAGGACTAGCGTCTACAATGGGCAGTTCTTC. Its translation is CASSVRTSVYNGQFF. The V and J genes are TRBV7-8 and TRBJ2-1; 9 bases in between match TRBD2. From cysteine to phenylalanine, the CDR3 is 15 amino acids long. Left in the record is the CDR3 DNA by itself, 45 bases read in frame from the first base. The CDR1 and CDR2 encoded by the germline V gene are SGHVS and FQNEAQ.